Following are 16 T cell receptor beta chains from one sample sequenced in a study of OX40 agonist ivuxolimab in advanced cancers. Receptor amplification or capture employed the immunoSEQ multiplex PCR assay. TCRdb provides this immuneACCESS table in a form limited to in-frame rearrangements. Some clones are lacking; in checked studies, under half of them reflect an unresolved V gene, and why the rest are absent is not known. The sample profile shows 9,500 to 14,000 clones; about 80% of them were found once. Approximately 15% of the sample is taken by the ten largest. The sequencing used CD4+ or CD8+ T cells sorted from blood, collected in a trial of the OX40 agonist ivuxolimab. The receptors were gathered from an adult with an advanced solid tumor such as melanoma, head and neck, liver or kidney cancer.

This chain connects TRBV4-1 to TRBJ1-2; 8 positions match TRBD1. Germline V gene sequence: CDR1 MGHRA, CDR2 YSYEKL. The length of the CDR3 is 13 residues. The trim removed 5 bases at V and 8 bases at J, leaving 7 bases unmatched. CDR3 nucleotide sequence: TGCGCCAGCAGCGGACAGGGCGCATACGGCTACACCTTC. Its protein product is CASSGQGAYGYTF.

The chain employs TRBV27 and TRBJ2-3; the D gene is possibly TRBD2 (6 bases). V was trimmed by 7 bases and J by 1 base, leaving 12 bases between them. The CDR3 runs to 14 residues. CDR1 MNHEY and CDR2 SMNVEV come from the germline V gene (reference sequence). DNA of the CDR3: TGTGCCAGCACCCGACTAGACGGCACAGATACGCAGTATTTT. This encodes CASTRLDGTDTQYF.

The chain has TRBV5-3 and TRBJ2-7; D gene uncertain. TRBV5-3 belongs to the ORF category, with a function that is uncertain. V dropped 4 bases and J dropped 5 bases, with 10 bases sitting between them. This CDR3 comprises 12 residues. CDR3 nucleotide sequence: TGTGCCAGAAGCGCTCGGATCCACGAGCAGTACTTC. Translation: CARSARIHEQYF.

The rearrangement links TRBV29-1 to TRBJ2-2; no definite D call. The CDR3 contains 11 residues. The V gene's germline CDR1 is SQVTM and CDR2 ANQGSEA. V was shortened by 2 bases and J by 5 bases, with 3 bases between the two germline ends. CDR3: CSVERTGELFF. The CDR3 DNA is TGCAGCGTTGAACGTACCGGGGAGCTGTTTTTT.

CDR3 nucleotide sequence: TGTGCTAGTGGTTACCTCTCTCGAGATGGTGGCTACACCTTC. Translating it yields CASGYLSRDGGYTF. V is TRBV12-5 and J is TRBJ1-2; D uncertain. The CDR3 runs to 14 residues. Germline CDR1 LGHNT, CDR2 FRNRAP. Between the trimmed V and J ends, which lost 4 bases and 7 bases, there was a span of 16 bases.

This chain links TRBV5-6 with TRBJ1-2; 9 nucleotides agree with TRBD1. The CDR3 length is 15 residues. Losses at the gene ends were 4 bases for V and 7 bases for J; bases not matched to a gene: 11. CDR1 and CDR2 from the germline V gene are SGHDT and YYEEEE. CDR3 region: CASSLPDRGWSGYTF. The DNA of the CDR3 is TGTGCCAGCAGCCTTCCGGACAGGGGATGGAGTGGCTACACCTTC.

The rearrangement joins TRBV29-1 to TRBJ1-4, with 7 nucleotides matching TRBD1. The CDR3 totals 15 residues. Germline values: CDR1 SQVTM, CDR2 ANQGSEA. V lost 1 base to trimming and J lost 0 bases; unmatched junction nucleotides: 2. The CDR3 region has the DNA TGCAGCGTTGAAGGGGACAGTTCAACTAATGAAAAACTGTTTTTT. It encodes CSVEGDSSTNEKLFF. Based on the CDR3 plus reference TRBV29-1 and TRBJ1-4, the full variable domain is SAVISQKPSRDICQRGTSLTIQCQVDSQVTMMFWYRQQPGQSLTLIATANQGSEATYESGFVIDKFPISRPNLTFSTLTVSNMSPEDSSIYLCSVEGDSSTNEKLFFGSGTQLSVL.

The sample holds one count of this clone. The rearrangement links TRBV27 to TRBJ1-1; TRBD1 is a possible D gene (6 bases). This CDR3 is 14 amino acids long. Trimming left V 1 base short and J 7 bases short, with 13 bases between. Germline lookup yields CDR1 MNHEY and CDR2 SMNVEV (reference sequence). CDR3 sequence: CASSLLQGSDEAFF. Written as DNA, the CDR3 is TGTGCCAGCAGTTTATTACAGGGAAGTGATGAAGCTTTCTTT.

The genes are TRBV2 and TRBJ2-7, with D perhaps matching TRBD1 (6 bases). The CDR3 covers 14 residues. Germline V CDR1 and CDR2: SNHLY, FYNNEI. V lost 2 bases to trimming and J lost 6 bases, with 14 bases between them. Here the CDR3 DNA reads TGTGCCAGCAGTGAAAGCACAGGGTGGAGCGAGCAGTACTTC. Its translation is CASSESTGWSEQYF.

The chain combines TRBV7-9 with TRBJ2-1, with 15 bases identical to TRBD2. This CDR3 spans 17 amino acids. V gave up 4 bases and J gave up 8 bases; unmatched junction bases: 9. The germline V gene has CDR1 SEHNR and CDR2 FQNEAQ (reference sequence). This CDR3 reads CASSSGTSGGPWDEQFF. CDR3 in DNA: TGTGCCAGCAGCTCCGGGACTAGCGGGGGGCCCTGGGATGAGCAGTTCTTC.

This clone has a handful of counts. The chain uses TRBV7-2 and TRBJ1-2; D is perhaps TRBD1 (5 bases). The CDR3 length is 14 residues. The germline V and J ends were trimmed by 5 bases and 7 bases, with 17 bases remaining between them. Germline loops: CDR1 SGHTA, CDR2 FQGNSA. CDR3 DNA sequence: TGTGCCAGCAGCCCTTCCAACGGGGCCCTTGGCTACACCTTC. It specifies CASSPSNGALGYTF.

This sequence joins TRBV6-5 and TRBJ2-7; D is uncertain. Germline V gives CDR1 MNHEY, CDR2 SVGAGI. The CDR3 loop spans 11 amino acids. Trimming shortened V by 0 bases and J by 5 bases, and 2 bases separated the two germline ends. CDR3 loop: CASSYSNEQYF. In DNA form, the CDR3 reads TGTGCCAGCAGTTACTCAAACGAGCAGTACTTC.

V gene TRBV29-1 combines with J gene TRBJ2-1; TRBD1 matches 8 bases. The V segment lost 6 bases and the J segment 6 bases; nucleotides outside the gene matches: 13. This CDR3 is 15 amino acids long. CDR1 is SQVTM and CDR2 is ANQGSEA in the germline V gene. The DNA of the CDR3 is TGCAGCGTATTGGGGGTGGACAGGGACGGCAATGAGCAGTTCTTC. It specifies CSVLGVDRDGNEQFF.

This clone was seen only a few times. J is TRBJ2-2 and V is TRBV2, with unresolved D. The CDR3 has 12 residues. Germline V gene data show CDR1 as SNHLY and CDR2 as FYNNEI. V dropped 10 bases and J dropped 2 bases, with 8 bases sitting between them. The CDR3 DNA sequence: TGTGCCAAATTGGGCAACACCGGGGAGCTGTTTTTT. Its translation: CAKLGNTGELFF.

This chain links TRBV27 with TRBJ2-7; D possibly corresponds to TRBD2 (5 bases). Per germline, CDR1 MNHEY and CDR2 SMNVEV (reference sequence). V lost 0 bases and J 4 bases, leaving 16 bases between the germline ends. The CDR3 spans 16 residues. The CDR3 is CASSLSHRGWAYEQYF. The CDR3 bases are TGTGCCAGCAGTTTATCCCATAGAGGGTGGGCTTACGAGCAGTACTTC.

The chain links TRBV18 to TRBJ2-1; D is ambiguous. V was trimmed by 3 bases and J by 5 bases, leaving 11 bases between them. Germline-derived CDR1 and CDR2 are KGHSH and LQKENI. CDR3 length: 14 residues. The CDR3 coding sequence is TGTGCCAGCTCACCGGACGGTCTCCACAATGAGCAGTTCTTC. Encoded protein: CASSPDGLHNEQFF.